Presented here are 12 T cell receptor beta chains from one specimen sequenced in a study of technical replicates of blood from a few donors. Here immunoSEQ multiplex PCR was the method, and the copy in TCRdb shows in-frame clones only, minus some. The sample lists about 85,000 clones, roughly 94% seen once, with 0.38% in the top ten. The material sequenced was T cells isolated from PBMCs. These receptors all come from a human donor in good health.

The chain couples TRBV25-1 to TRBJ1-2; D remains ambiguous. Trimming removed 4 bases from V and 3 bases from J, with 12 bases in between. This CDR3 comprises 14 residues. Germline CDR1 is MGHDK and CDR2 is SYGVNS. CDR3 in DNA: TGTGCCAGCAGTGCACCCGGGATCCACTATGGCTACACCTTC. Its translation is CASSAPGIHYGYTF.

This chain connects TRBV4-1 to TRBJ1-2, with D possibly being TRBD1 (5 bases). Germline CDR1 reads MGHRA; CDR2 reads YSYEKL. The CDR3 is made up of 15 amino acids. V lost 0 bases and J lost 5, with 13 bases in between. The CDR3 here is CASSQDWQGLYGYTF. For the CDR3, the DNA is TGCGCCAGCAGCCAAGATTGGCAGGGACTGTATGGCTACACCTTC.

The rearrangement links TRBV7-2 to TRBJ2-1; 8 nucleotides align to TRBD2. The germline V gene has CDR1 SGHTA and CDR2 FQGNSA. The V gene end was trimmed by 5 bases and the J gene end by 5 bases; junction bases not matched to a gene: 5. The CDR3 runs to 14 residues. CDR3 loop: CASSRSGSHNEQFF. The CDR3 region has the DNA TGTGCCAGCAGCCGAAGCGGGAGCCACAATGAGCAGTTCTTC.

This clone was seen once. CDR3 in amino acids: CASSTQGVGNEQFF. DNA for the CDR3: TGTGCCAGCAGTACCCAGGGGGTAGGCAATGAGCAGTTCTTC. The chain combines TRBV6-1 with TRBJ2-1, with TRBD1 matching over 7 bases. CDR3 length equals 14 residues. Trimming removed 5 bases from V and 6 bases from J; junction bases left unmatched: 7. The germline V gene encodes CDR1 MNHNS and CDR2 SASEGT.

In DNA, the CDR3 is TGCGCCAGCAGCCAAGGAGCTCAGCCCCAGCATTTT. Protein product: CASSQGAQPQHF. This chain uses TRBV4-1 with TRBJ1-5, with no clear D. Trimming took off 1 base at V and 6 bases at J, with 4 bases between the two ends. CDR3 length: 12 residues. Germline-derived CDR1 and CDR2 are MGHRA and YSYEKL.

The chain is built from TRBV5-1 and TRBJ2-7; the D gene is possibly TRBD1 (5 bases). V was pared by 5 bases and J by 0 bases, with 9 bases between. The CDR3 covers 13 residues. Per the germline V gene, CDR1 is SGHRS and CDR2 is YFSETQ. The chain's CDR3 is CASSTDNSYEQYF. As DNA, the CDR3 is TGCGCCAGCAGTACGGACAACTCCTACGAGCAGTACTTC.

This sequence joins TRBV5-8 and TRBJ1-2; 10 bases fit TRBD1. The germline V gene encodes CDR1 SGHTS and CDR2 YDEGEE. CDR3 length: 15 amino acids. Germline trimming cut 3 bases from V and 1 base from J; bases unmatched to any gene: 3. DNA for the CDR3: TGTGCCAGCAGCTCGGACAGGGGGGGTAACTATGGCTACACCTTC. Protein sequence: CASSSDRGGNYGYTF.

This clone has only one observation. This chain's CDR3 is CASSLSSFGSNQPQHF. As DNA, the CDR3 is TGTGCCAGCAGCTTAAGTTCATTCGGTAGCAATCAGCCCCAGCATTTT. The chain has TRBV7-9 and TRBJ1-5; D is unresolved. The CDR3 consists of 16 residues. Per the germline V gene, CDR1 is SEHNR and CDR2 is FQNEAQ (reference sequence). V was clipped by 2 bases and J by 0 bases, with 11 bases between them. The complete variable domain, with remaining parts taken from reference TRBV7-9 and TRBJ1-5, reads DTGVSQNPRHKITKRGQNVTFRCDPISEHNRLYWYRQTLGQGPEFLTYFQNEAQLEKSRLLSDRFSAERPKGSFSTLEIQRTEQGDSAMYLCASSLSSFGSNQPQHFGDGTRLSIL.

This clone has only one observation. The DNA of the CDR3 is TGTGCCAGCCTCGGGACTAGCGGGAAACAAGAGACCCAGTACTTC. It yields the protein CASLGTSGKQETQYF. The rearrangement uses TRBV2 and TRBJ2-5; 13 nucleotides agree with TRBD2. CDR3 length equals 15 residues. The V segment lost 8 bases and the J segment 2 bases; nucleotides outside the gene matches: 5. Germline CDR1 reads SNHLY; CDR2 reads FYNNEI.

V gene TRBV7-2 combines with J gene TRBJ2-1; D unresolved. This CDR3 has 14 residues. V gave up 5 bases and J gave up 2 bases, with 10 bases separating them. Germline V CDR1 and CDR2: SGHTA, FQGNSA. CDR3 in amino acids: CASSPWRAYNEQFF. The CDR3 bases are TGTGCCAGCAGCCCCTGGAGAGCCTACAATGAGCAGTTCTTC.

CDR3 coding DNA: TGTGCCAGCAGCCATGGGGCGGCGGGAGTGGCAGATACGCAGTATTTT. Translating it yields CASSHGAAGVADTQYF. The V and J genes are TRBV4-2 and TRBJ2-3; the match to TRBD2 covers 7 bases. Germline CDR1 is LGHNA and CDR2 is YNFKEQ. The CDR3 contains 16 residues. V lost 3 bases to trimming and J lost 4 bases; unmatched junction nucleotides: 10.

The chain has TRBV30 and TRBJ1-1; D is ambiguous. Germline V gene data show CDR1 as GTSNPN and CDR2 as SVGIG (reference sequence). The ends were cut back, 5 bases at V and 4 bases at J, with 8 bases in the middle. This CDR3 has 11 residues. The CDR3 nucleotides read TGTGCCTGGGGCCCTAGCACTGAAGCTTTCTTT. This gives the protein CAWGPSTEAFF.